This T cell receptor (beta chain) originates from a study of T cell repertoires in cytomegalovirus infection. About the research overall: Carrying CMV and the relevant HLA type showed in public TCR beta signatures. Study-level points and caveats: Carriers of CMV and the relevant HLA type were discriminated by public TCR beta frequency. In two of eight donors, the top clonotype was HLA-C-restricted CMV-specific.

MiXCR was run by TCRdb on the reads, yielding one entry per CDR3 protein. The profile shows a few hundred thousand distinct CDR3 sequences, about a sixth of them singletons. This clonotype was seen just once. Antigen: not known. The TCR was taken from a human donor in good health (CMV status not recorded). Some clones in this sample may be carry-over from other donors' samples. The sequenced material came from PBMCs.

DNA of the CDR3: TGCAGTGCGGGAGACTGGGACACAGATACGCAGTATTTT. Its protein is CSAGDWDTDTQYF. The chain has TRBV20-1 and TRBJ2-3; a weak D match, TRBD2 (5 bases). The CDR3 length is 13 residues. Germline loops: CDR1 DFQATT, CDR2 SNEGSKA (reference sequence). V lost 6 bases and J 2 bases, leaving 12 bases between the germline ends.